Many counts were recorded for the clone carrying this TCR beta chain. Its matching antigen is unknown. Germline V CDR1 and CDR2: SQVTM, ANQGSEA. V lost 5 bases and J lost 5, with 13 bases in between. This CDR3 spans 12 amino acids. TCR beta CDR3 region amplification was performed from RNA transcripts. HTBI primers were employed in a first-round RT-PCR of the TCR CDR3. From the multiplex PCR reads, TCRdb called clonotypes with MiXCR, one entry per CDR3 protein. The table shows fewer than 300,000 distinct CDR3 sequences, with 25% to 30% occurring only once. These data belong to a study of T cells in Graves' hyperthyroidism and ophthalmopathy. Aged 18 to 65, the patients had hyperthyroidism that was newly diagnosed and had lasted under 2 months. The sample of blood was obtained at first hyperthyroidism diagnosis (before any ophthalmopathy symptoms). From 10 ml of fresh peripheral blood, PBMCs were isolated.

Findings and caveats of the study: Before onset, by a median of approximately 6.2 months, the model predicted ophthalmopathy.

The chain employs TRBV29-1 and TRBJ2-7, with D possibly TRBD1 on 7 matching bases. The sequencing sample was made of blood. The sequence came from a man between 40 and 49 years old with Graves' hyperthyroidism that later progressed to Graves' ophthalmopathy. In DNA form, the CDR3 reads TGCAGCGTTTTCCTCAGGGGGGACGAGCAGTACTTC. This translates into CSVFLRGDEQYF.